Detailed here is one TCR beta chain. This table comes from immunoSEQ multiplex PCR, and its TCRdb copy is limited to in-frame clones, with some not included. The sample lists under 85,000 clones, around nine tenths occurring once. The CDR3 covers 13 residues. Per the germline V gene, CDR1 is SGHNT and CDR2 is YYREEE (reference sequence). Trimming left V 2 bases short and J 1 base short, with 6 bases between. This sample is drawn from a study of T cell changes during pregnancy in multiple sclerosis. The specimen comprised CD4+ T cells from peripheral blood mononuclear cells, sampled before pregnancy. The chain joins TRBV5-4 to TRBJ2-5; D is unclear. This clonotype was sampled from a female donor with multiple sclerosis, enrolled in a pregnancy study. This CDR3 reads CASSFGFQETQYF. CDR3 coding DNA: TGTGCCAGCAGCTTTGGCTTCCAAGAGACCCAGTACTTC.